A single sample gave rise to the 20 T cell receptor beta chains below, sequenced in a study of cytomegalovirus exposure and HLA in healthy donors. The PCR ran on 60 Vbeta and 13 Jbeta primers. Using immunoSEQ multiplex PCR, the repertoire was profiled, and TCRdb retains in-frame clones only, with some absent. The profile shows 110,000 to 150,000 clones, over 75% of them singletons. The specimen was PBMCs. The receptors originated from a man aged 25-45 years in good health and CMV-seronegative.

The gene calls are TRBV4-1 and TRBJ2-7; TRBD2 agrees at 9 bases. Trimming took 1 base from V and 4 from J; bases not matched to a gene: 8. The CDR3 runs to 16 residues. Germline V gives CDR1 MGHRA, CDR2 YSYEKL. The CDR3 DNA follows: TGCGCCAGCAGCCAAGTACCACCTAGCGGGGTTTACGAGCAGTACTTC. It yields the protein CASSQVPPSGVYEQYF.

The chain joins TRBV19 to TRBJ1-1; the match to TRBD1 covers 8 bases. Trimming at V came to 7 bases and at J to 4 bases, leaving 11 bases not matched to a gene. This CDR3 comprises 15 residues. The germline V gene has CDR1 LNHDA and CDR2 SQIVND (reference sequence). The chain's CDR3 is CASTLTDRGGTEAFF. The CDR3 DNA follows: TGTGCCAGTACCCTTACCGACAGGGGTGGCACTGAAGCTTTCTTT. Using reference TRBV19 and TRBJ1-1 for the parts outside the CDR3, the full variable domain is DGGITQSPKYLFRKEGQNVTLSCEQNLNHDAMYWYRQDPGQGLRLIYYSQIVNDFQKGDIAEGYSVSREKKESFPLTVTSAQKNPTAFYLCASTLTDRGGTEAFFGQGTRLTVV.

The V gene is TRBV2, the J gene TRBJ1-1; D may be TRBD1 (5 bases). CDR1 is SNHLY and CDR2 is FYNNEI in the germline V gene. V shed 11 bases and J shed 5 bases, with 21 bases lying between them. The CDR3 sequence is 14 residues long. The CDR3 DNA reads TGTGCCGAGCAGGGCGGTATAACAAGGACTGAAGCTTTCTTT. This translates into CAEQGGITRTEAFF. Full variable domain (missing parts from reference TRBV2 and TRBJ1-1): EPEVTQTPSHQVTQMGQEVILRCVPISNHLYFYWYRQILGQKVEFLVSFYNNEISEKSEIFDDQFSVERPDGSNFTLKIRSTKLEDSAMYFCAEQGGITRTEAFFGQGTRLTVV.

The chain couples TRBV19 to TRBJ2-7, with D possibly TRBD1 on 5 matching bases. Trimming removed 6 bases from V and 3 bases from J, with 12 bases in between. This CDR3 is 13 amino acids long. Germline CDR1 LNHDA, CDR2 SQIVND (reference sequence). CDR3 sequence (DNA): TGTGCCAGTAGGGGGCCGGGTCTCTACGAGCAGTACTTC. It encodes CASRGPGLYEQYF.

The J gene is TRBJ1-3, the V gene TRBV10-1; D unresolved. Per germline, CDR1 WNHNN and CDR2 SYGVQD (reference sequence). This CDR3 has 16 amino acids. V lost 3 bases, J lost 4 bases, and 16 bases lay in between. The CDR3 is CASSEPLLPLGNTIYF. The CDR3 coding sequence is TGCGCCAGCAGTGAACCCCTATTACCTCTGGGAAACACCATATATTTT.

This clone was found a few times. The gene calls are TRBV27 and TRBJ2-1, with TRBD2 identical over 10 bases. Germline trimming cut 2 bases from V and 6 bases from J; bases unmatched to any gene: 7. This CDR3 contains 16 residues. The germline V gene encodes CDR1 MNHEY and CDR2 SMNVEV (reference sequence). The CDR3: CASSLLAGVPSNEQFF. Here the CDR3 DNA reads TGTGCCAGCAGTTTACTAGCGGGAGTTCCATCCAATGAGCAGTTCTTC.

This chain connects TRBV30 to TRBJ2-6; D not resolved. The CDR3 sequence is 15 residues long. Per germline, CDR1 GTSNPN and CDR2 SVGIG (reference sequence). Deletions cut 3 bases from V and 0 bases from J, with 9 bases between. CDR3 nucleotide sequence: TGTGCCTGGAGGCTACTCGTCTCTGGGGCCAACGTCCTGACTTTC. Amino acid sequence: CAWRLLVSGANVLTF.

The CDR3 sequence: CASSEDRVTEAFF. The CDR3 DNA reads as TGTGCCAGCAGTGAAGACAGGGTCACTGAAGCTTTCTTT. V and J are TRBV2 and TRBJ1-1; a weak D match, TRBD1 (6 bases). The CDR3 contains 13 residues. Trimming stripped 1 base from V and 4 bases from J, with 7 bases between. Germline assignment: CDR1 SNHLY and CDR2 FYNNEI.

The chain links TRBV18 to TRBJ1-4; D unresolved. Germline CDR1 reads KGHSH; CDR2 reads LQKENI. The CDR3 spans 13 residues. The V gene lost 6 bases and the J gene lost 10 bases, with 15 bases spanning the gap. This CDR3 reads CASSRIEVGKLFF. CDR3 nucleotide sequence: TGTGCCAGCTCCCGGATAGAGGTGGGAAAACTGTTTTTT. Full variable domain (outside the CDR3, taken from reference TRBV18 and TRBJ1-4): NAGVMQNPRHLVRRRGQEARLRCSPMKGHSHVYWYRQLPEEGLKFMVYLQKENIIDESGMPKERFSAEFPKEGPSILRIQQVVRGDSAAYFCASSRIEVGKLFFGSGTQLSVL.

The chain carries TRBV6-5 and TRBJ2-7; no reliable D call. The CDR3 has 16 residues. The germline V and J ends were trimmed by 0 bases and 3 bases, with 15 bases remaining between them. Germline CDR1 is MNHEY and CDR2 is SVGAGI. DNA for the CDR3: TGTGCCAGCAGTTACTCCGAAGCCGGGTCGAGCTACGAGCAGTACTTC. Amino acids: CASSYSEAGSSYEQYF.

V and J are TRBV27 and TRBJ2-5; D is perhaps TRBD2 (6 bases). Germline V gives CDR1 MNHEY, CDR2 SMNVEV (reference sequence). The CDR3 is 15 amino acids. The V end lost 8 bases, the J end lost 3 bases, and 19 bases lay between the germline ends. The CDR3 region has the DNA TGTGCCAGCCCCCGGTTTCGGGTAGCGGAAGAGACCCAGTACTTC. Its protein is CASPRFRVAEETQYF.

The chain links TRBV6-1 to TRBJ1-5; D perhaps matches TRBD1 (6 bases). V lost 8 bases and J lost 4, with 12 bases in between. CDR1 MNHNS and CDR2 SASEGT come from the germline V gene. The CDR3 runs 13 residues. CDR3 sequence reads: CASQGNWNQPQHF. The CDR3 bases are TGTGCCAGCCAGGGGAATTGGAATCAGCCCCAGCATTTT.

This clone has a single count. V usage is TRBV9 and J usage is TRBJ2-1; no reliable D call. Germline CDR1 is SGDLS and CDR2 is YYNGEE. Between the trimmed V and J ends, which lost 4 bases and 7 bases, there was a span of 9 bases. This CDR3 has 12 amino acids. The CDR3 loop is CASSPDGNEQFF. In DNA, the CDR3 is TGTGCCAGCAGCCCCGACGGGAATGAGCAGTTCTTC.

This CDR3 reads CASSPQGVGNRFLGIYGYTF. In DNA form, the CDR3 reads TGTGCCAGCAGCCCCCAGGGGGTAGGGAATCGTTTTCTGGGTATCTATGGCTACACCTTC. The chain carries TRBV28 and TRBJ1-2; 7 bases fit TRBD1. V lost 6 bases and J lost 4; bases outside the gene matches: 26. Germline assignment: CDR1 MDHEN and CDR2 SYDVKM. This CDR3 is 20 amino acids long.

V gene TRBV5-1 combines with J gene TRBJ1-1; maybe TRBD1 (6 bases). Between the trimmed V and J ends, which lost 4 bases and 1 base, there was a span of 20 bases. Germline-derived CDR1 and CDR2 are SGHRS and YFSETQ. The CDR3 contains 17 residues. The CDR3 sequence: CASSPPFQGSKNTEAFF. The CDR3 DNA sequence: TGCGCCAGCAGCCCCCCGTTCCAGGGGAGCAAGAACACTGAAGCTTTCTTT.

This clone was counted between two and nine times. The genes are TRBV20-1 and TRBJ1-1; D is unclear. CDR3 length: 10 amino acids. The germline gives CDR1 DFQATT, CDR2 SNEGSKA (reference sequence). The CDR3 region is CRARRSEAFF. The CDR3 region has the DNA TGCAGGGCGAGGAGATCTGAAGCTTTCTTT.

V and J are TRBV7-9 and TRBJ1-3, with no clear D. Per the germline V gene, CDR1 is SEHNR and CDR2 is FQNEAQ (reference sequence). The CDR3 has 17 residues. Trimming shortened V by 5 bases and J by 0 bases, and 17 bases separated the two germline ends. The CDR3 coding sequence is TGTGCCAGCAGCCCCTACTATTCCATAATCTCTGGAAACACCATATATTTT. This encodes CASSPYYSIISGNTIYF. Full variable domain (rest looked up from reference TRBV7-9 and TRBJ1-3): DTGVSQNPRHKITKRGQNVTFRCDPISEHNRLYWYRQTLGQGPEFLTYFQNEAQLEKSRLLSDRFSAERPKGSFSTLEIQRTEQGDSAMYLCASSPYYSIISGNTIYFGEGSWLTVV.

The chain uses TRBV30 and TRBJ2-2, with 8 nucleotides matching TRBD1. Germline CDR1 GTSNPN, CDR2 SVGIG (reference sequence). The CDR3 runs to 16 residues. The trim removed 0 bases at V and 5 bases at J, leaving 8 bases unmatched. CDR3 protein: CAWSVLIRQGTGELFF. The CDR3 nucleotides are TGTGCCTGGAGTGTACTTATTAGACAGGGGACCGGGGAGCTGTTTTTT.

This chain joins TRBV15 and TRBJ2-7; 9 bases align to TRBD2. J gave up 3 bases and V 6 bases, and 12 bases lay outside the gene matches. CDR3 length equals 16 residues. Germline CDR1 LNHNV, CDR2 YYDKDF (reference sequence). The CDR3 DNA sequence: TGTGCCACCAGGATGGGCGAAGCGGGGGGCCGCTACGAGCAGTACTTC. It encodes CATRMGEAGGRYEQYF.

The chain has TRBV2 and TRBJ2-4, with a tentative D call TRBD2 (5 bases). The CDR3 runs 17 residues. CDR1 is SNHLY, CDR2 FYNNEI, per germline. The germline V and J ends were trimmed by 4 bases and 3 bases, with 19 bases remaining between them. Here the CDR3 DNA reads TGTGCCAGCAGTGGGAGGAGGAGGACGAGTAACAAAAACATTCAGTACTTC. It is translated as CASSGRRRTSNKNIQYF.